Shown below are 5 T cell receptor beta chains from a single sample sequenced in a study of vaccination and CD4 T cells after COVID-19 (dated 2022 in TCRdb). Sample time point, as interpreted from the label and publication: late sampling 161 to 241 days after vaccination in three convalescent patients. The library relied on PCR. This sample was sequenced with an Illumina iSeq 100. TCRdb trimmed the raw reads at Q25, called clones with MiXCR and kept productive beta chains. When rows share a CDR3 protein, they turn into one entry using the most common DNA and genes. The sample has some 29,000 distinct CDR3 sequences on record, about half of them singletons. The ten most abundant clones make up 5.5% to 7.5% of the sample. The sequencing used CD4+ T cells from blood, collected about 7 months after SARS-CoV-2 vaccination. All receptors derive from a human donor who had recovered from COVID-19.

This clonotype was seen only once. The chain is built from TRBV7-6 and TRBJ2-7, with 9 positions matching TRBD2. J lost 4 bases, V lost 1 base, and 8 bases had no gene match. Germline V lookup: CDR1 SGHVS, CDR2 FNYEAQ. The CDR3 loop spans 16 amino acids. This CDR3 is CASSLGASGTSYEQYF. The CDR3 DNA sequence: TGTGCCAGCAGCTTAGGAGCTAGCGGGACGTCTTACGAGCAGTACTTC.

In DNA, the CDR3 is TGTGCCAGCAGCTTAGAAGAATATCGCCAAGAGACCCAGTACTTC. Amino acid sequence: CASSLEEYRQETQYF. The chain links TRBV7-9 to TRBJ2-5; D call uncertain. The CDR3 runs to 15 residues. Trimming shortened V by 1 base and J by 1 base, and 10 bases separated the two germline ends. The V gene's germline CDR1 is SEHNR and CDR2 FQNEAQ (reference sequence).

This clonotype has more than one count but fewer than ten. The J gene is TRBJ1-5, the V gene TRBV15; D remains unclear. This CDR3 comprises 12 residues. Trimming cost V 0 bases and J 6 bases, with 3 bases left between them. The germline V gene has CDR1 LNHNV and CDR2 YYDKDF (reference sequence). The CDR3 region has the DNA TGTGCCACCAGCAGAGATATTCAGCCCCAGCATTTT. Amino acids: CATSRDIQPQHF.

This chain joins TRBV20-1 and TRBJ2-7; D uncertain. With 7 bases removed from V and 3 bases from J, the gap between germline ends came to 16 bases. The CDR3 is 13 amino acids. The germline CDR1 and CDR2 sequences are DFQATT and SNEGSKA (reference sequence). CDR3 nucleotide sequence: TGCAGTGGCCAGACTTCAAGAGGCTACGAGCAGTACTTC. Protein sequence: CSGQTSRGYEQYF.

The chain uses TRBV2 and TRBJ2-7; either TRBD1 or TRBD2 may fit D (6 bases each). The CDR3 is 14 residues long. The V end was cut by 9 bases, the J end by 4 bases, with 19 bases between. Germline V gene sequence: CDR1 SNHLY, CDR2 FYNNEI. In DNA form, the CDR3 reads TGTGCCAGTAGGAGGGGAGGCAGGGGTTACGAGCAGTACTTC. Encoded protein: CASRRGGRGYEQYF.